The sequence of this T cell receptor (beta chain) was determined in a study of T cell repertoires in cytomegalovirus infection. TCRdb re-called the reads with MiXCR, one entry per CDR3 protein. There are approximately 390,000 distinct CDR3 sequences in the sample; about 35% occur only once, and roughly 14% lies in the top ten. The CDR3 has 16 residues. The V gene's germline CDR1 is SGHTA and CDR2 FQGNSA. Trimming stripped 3 bases from V and 0 bases from J, with 11 bases between. This clonotype was observed at least ten times. The antigen is unknown. The sequencing used cultured PBMCs, collected from culture after CMV antigen stimulation. The receptor was isolated from a human donor in good health (CMV status not recorded). Some clones in this sample may be carry-over from other donors' samples. V is TRBV7-2 and J is TRBJ2-2; D tentatively fits TRBD1 or TRBD2 (5 bases each). The chain's CDR3 is CASSLNVGANTGELFF. Here the CDR3 DNA reads TGTGCCAGCAGCTTGAACGTGGGGGCGAACACCGGGGAGCTGTTTTTT.